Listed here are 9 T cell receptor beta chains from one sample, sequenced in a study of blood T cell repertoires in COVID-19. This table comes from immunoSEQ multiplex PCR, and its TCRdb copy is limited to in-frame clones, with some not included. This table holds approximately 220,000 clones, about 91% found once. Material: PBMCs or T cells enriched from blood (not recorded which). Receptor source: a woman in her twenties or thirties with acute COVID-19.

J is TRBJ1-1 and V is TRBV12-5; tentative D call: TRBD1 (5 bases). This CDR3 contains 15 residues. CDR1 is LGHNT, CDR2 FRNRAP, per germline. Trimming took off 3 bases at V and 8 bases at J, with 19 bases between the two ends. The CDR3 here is CASGFPDSTGGEAFF. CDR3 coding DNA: TGTGCTAGTGGTTTCCCTGATTCGACGGGGGGGGAAGCTTTCTTT.

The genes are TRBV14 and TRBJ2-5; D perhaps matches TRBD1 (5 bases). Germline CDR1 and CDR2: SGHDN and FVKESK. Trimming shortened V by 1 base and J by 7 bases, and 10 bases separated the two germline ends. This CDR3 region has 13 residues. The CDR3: CASSQGGGVTQYF. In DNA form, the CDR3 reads TGTGCCAGCAGCCAAGGGGGCGGTGTGACCCAGTACTTC. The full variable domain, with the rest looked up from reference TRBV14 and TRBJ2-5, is EAGVTQFPSHSVIEKGQTVTLRCDPISGHDNLYWYRRVMGKEIKFLLHFVKESKQDESGMPNNRFLAERTGGTYSTLKVQPAELEDSGVYFCASSQGGGVTQYFGPGTRLLVL.

The CDR3 DNA reads TGTGCCACCAGCACTGGACAGGTTCCGAGGCATAGCAATCAGCCCCAGCATTTT. This encodes CATSTGQVPRHSNQPQHF. The rearrangement uses TRBV15 and TRBJ1-5; 7 positions match TRBD1. After removal of 4 bases from V and 0 bases from J, the junction contained 12 bases not matched to a gene. Germline CDR1 LNHNV, CDR2 YYDKDF (reference sequence). This CDR3 comprises 18 residues.

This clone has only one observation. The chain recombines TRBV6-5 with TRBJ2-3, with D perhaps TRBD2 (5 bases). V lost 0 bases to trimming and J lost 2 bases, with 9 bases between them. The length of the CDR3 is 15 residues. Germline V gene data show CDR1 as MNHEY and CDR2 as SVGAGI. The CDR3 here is CASSYSREYTDTQYF. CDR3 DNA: TGTGCCAGCAGTTACTCGAGGGAATACACAGATACGCAGTATTTT.

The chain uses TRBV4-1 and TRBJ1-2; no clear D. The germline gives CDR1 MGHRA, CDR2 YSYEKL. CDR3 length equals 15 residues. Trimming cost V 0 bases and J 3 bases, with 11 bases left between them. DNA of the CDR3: TGCGCCAGCAGCCAAGATCCTCCGGGAGACTATGGCTACACCTTC. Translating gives CASSQDPPGDYGYTF.

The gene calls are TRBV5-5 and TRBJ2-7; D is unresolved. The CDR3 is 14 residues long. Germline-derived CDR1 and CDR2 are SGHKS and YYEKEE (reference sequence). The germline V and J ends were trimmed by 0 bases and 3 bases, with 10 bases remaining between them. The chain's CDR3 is CASSLGGGVYEQYF. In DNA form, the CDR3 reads TGTGCCAGCAGCTTGGGCGGCGGAGTCTACGAGCAGTACTTC.

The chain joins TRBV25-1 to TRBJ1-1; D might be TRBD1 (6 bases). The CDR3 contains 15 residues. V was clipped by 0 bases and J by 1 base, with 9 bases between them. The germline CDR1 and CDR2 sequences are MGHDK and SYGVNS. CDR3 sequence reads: CASSEYLGGNTEAFF. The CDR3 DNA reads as TGTGCCAGCAGTGAATACTTAGGGGGGAACACTGAAGCTTTCTTT.

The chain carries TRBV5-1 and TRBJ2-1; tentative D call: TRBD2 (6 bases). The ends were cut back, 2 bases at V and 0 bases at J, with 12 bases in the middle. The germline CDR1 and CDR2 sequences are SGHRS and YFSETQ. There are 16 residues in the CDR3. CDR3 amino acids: CASSFRDGSSYNEQFF. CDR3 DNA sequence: TGCGCCAGCAGCTTCCGGGACGGGAGCTCCTACAATGAGCAGTTCTTC.

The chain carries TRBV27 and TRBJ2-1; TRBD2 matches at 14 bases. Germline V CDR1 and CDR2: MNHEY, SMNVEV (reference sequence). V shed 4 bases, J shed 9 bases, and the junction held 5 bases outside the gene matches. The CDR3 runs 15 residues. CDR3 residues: CASSSTSGGELEQFF. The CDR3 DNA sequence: TGTGCCAGCAGTTCGACTAGCGGGGGGGAACTTGAGCAGTTCTTC.